The rows below give T cell receptor beta chains drawn from one sample of a study of T cells in localized non-small cell lung cancer. Here immunoSEQ multiplex PCR was the method, and the copy in TCRdb shows in-frame clones only, minus some. The sample consists of approximately 29,000 clones, roughly 87% of them appearing once. The input for sequencing was peripheral blood, taken before any cancer treatment. These receptors all stem from a male donor older than 55 with stage I lung adenocarcinoma. CDR3s include the opening cysteine and the closing phenylalanine or tryptophan. A D gene is named only where the DNA matches it firmly. Where a row states a size, it is once, few, many or the class of an expanded clone; other rows omit it.

v_gene	j_gene	abundance	d_gene	CDR3nt	CDR3aa
TRBV29-1	TRBJ2-7	.	.	TGCAGCGTTGCCTCCGGGGACAAGTCCTTCTTC	CSVASGDKSFF
TRBV19	TRBJ2-1	.	TRBD2	TGTGCCAGTACGGGACTAGCCGACAATGAGCAGTTCTTC	CASTGLADNEQFF
TRBV29-1	TRBJ2-7	once	.	TGCAGCGTAGGCGACAGCCCCTACGAGCAGTACTTC	CSVGDSPYEQYF
TRBV28	TRBJ1-5	.	TRBD1	TGTGCCAGCAGTTTATTGATGGGGACAGGGGGACAGCCCCAGCATTTT	CASSLLMGTGGQPQHF
TRBV9	TRBJ1-1	.	.	TGTGCCAGCAGCGTAGATGTGGGGGTAGCAACTGAAGCTTTCTTT	CASSVDVGVATEAFF
TRBV9	TRBJ2-5	.	.	TGTGCCAGCAGCGAGGGGGGTTCTCTGGATGCGAGAGAGACCCAGTACTTC	CASSEGGSLDARETQYF
TRBV6-6	TRBJ2-3	.	.	TGTGCCAGCAGTTGGGATTTCACAGATACGCAGTATTTT	CASSWDFTDTQYF
TRBV28	TRBJ2-7	.	.	TGTGCCAGCAGTTCCCGTAGTACGGGGGCAGTCTACGAGCAGTACTTC	CASSSRSTGAVYEQYF
TRBV15	TRBJ1-4	.	TRBD1	TGTGCCACCAGCAGACAGGGGGCGGGCGAAAAACTGTTTTTT	CATSRQGAGEKLFF
TRBV4-3	TRBJ2-7	few	.	TGCGCCAGCAGCCAAGAATGGGATGCGTACGAGCAGTACTTC	CASSQEWDAYEQYF
TRBV6-6	TRBJ1-2	.	TRBD1	TGTGCCAGCAGGAACTCACGGACAGGACTTCGCTATGGCTACACCTTC	CASRNSRTGLRYGYTF
TRBV6-6	TRBJ2-7	.	TRBD1	TGTGCCAGCAGTCCTTCCGGGACAGGTATAAACTACGAGCAGTACTTC	CASSPSGTGINYEQYF
TRBV2	TRBJ1-5	.	TRBD1	TGTGCCAGCACGCGGGACAGACTTAGCAATCAGCCCCAGCATTTT	CASTRDRLSNQPQHF
TRBV7-2	TRBJ2-5	.	.	TGTGCCAGCAGCTTTGGTGGGTACCAAGAGACCCAGTACTTC	CASSFGGYQETQYF
TRBV5-1	TRBJ2-2	.	.	TGCGCCAGCAGCTTGAGCGCCACCGGGGAGCTGTTTTTT	CASSLSATGELFF
TRBV29-1	TRBJ1-2	.	.	TGCAGCGTTGGCGGGACGCCGGGCTATGGCTACACCTTC	CSVGGTPGYGYTF
TRBV2	TRBJ1-3	.	TRBD1	TGTGCCAGCAGCACAGGGGTCTCCCCCCAATCTGGAAACACCATATATTTT	CASSTGVSPQSGNTIYF
TRBV7-9	TRBJ1-5	.	TRBD1	TGTGCCAGCAGCCACCGGGACAGGGATCAGCCCCAGCATTTT	CASSHRDRDQPQHF
TRBV30	TRBJ1-2	.	.	TGTGCCTGGAGTATCGGGAGCTATGGCTACACCTTC	CAWSIGSYGYTF
TRBV19	TRBJ2-2	few	TRBD1	TGTGCCAGTAAAACAGGGGGATCTCTGAACACCGGGGAGCTGTTTTTT	CASKTGGSLNTGELFF
TRBV5-8	TRBJ1-5	.	TRBD1	TGTGCCAGCAGCTTGGGGAAGATTACAGGGGGCGATCAGCCCCAGCATTTT	CASSLGKITGGDQPQHF
TRBV7-2	TRBJ2-5	.	TRBD2	TGTGCCAGCAGGCCGAGGGTAGCGGGGCTGGAGACCCAGTACTTC	CASRPRVAGLETQYF
TRBV4-2	TRBJ2-3	.	TRBD2	TGTGCCAGCAGCCGGGATAGCGGGGGGGCTGGAGATACGCAGTATTTT	CASSRDSGGAGDTQYF
TRBV6-1	TRBJ1-4	.	.	TGTGCCGCTCTTTTACAGGGCTCTGAAAAACTGTTTTTT	CAALLQGSEKLFF
TRBV19	TRBJ2-2	.	.	TGTGCCAGTAGTATTGATGTCCGGGGGTCGATCGGGGAGCTGTTTTTT	CASSIDVRGSIGELFF
TRBV4-1	TRBJ1-2	.	TRBD1	TGCGCCAGCAGCCAAGGGGAGGGACAGCCCTATGGCTACACCTTC	CASSQGEGQPYGYTF
TRBV5-1	TRBJ2-2	.	.	TGCGCCAGCAGCTTGAGTAGCACTGATCTGGGGGAGCTGTTTTTT	CASSLSSTDLGELFF
TRBV9	TRBJ1-6	.	.	TGTGCCAGCAGCGGACGGGAGGGGGAAGGGAATTCACCCCTCCACTTT	CASSGREGEGNSPLHF
TRBV29-1	TRBJ1-1	.	.	TGCAGCGTTGAAAAGGTCTCCGGAGCGGAGGTTACGGGAGCTTTCTTT	CSVEKVSGAEVTGAFF
TRBV19	TRBJ1-2	few	TRBD1	TGTGCCAGTGCGGACAGGGAGGGCTATGGCTACACCTTC	CASADREGYGYTF
TRBV7-6	TRBJ1-1	few	.	TGTGCCAGCAGCTTTCAGAGTTACACTGAAGCTTTCTTT	CASSFQSYTEAFF
TRBV6-5	TRBJ1-1	.	TRBD1	TGTGCCAGCAGTAGCAGTAAAACAGGGGGTCAGGCTTTCTTT	CASSSSKTGGQAFF
TRBV11-2	TRBJ1-2	.	TRBD1	TGTGCCAGCAGCCGAGGACAGGGGGGGGATGGCTACACCTTC	CASSRGQGGDGYTF
TRBV4-2	TRBJ2-2	.	.	TGTGCCAGCAGCCTCCGACACCCAATGAACACCGGGGAGCTGTTTTTT	CASSLRHPMNTGELFF
TRBV7-2	TRBJ2-1	few	.	TGTGCCAGCAGTTCTTGGGGGGGCCATTACAATGAGCAGTTCTTC	CASSSWGGHYNEQFF
TRBV5-1	TRBJ2-7	.	TRBD2	TGCGCCAGCAGGCGCCTCGGAGCGGGGGACCTGACCTACGAGCAGTACTTC	CASRRLGAGDLTYEQYF